This T cell receptor beta chain was sequenced during a study of metastatic and nonmetastatic thyroid tumors. Turning to the study itself: Malignant and benign thyroid patients had repertoires compared in peripheral blood and tumor or nodule tissue. Study-wide results and caveats: A significant increase in TCR beta diversity was reportedly seen in malignant thyroid tumors relative to benign nodules, in blood and tumor.

Of note for this clone: Its target is not known.

This CDR3 is built from 14 residues. V lost 11 bases to trimming and J lost 4 bases; unmatched junction nucleotides: 11. CDR1 and CDR2 (germline): LNHDA, SQIVND (reference sequence). Ahead of thyroid surgery, no patient had received treatment of any kind. TCRdb re-called the PCR reads via MiXCR. The sample lists tens of thousands of clones, 25% to 35% seen once, with approximately 15% in the top ten. The TCR sequence derives from a female donor with papillary thyroid cancer or a benign thyroid nodule (not recorded which). Some clones in this sample may be carry-over from other donors' samples. The sequenced sample was blood. This chain joins TRBV19 and TRBJ2-1; 7 nucleotides line up with TRBD2. In nucleotides, the CDR3 is TGTGCCCCCGCGGGAAGGCGGGGGTACAATGAGCAGTTCTTC. This translates into CAPAGRRGYNEQFF. Variable domain in full (rest from reference TRBV19 and TRBJ2-1): DGGITQSPKYLFRKEGQNVTLSCEQNLNHDAMYWYRQDPGQGLRLIYYSQIVNDFQKGDIAEGYSVSREKKESFPLTVTSAQKNPTAFYLCAPAGRRGYNEQFFGPGTRLTVL.